The source of this T cell receptor beta chain is a study of T cell responses to AZD1222 COVID-19 vaccine. Study-wide results and caveats: Spike as a whole was targeted by vaccine-associated CD4 TCRs, dominant at 160-218 and 743-854. The study identified only six AZD1222 recipients as seropositive at baseline.

Generated by immunoSEQ multiplex PCR, the TCRdb table keeps only in-frame clones and is missing some. The data show over 130,000 clones, about 91% seen once. As concerns this clone: What it binds is not known.

The germline V gene encodes CDR1 MNHEY and CDR2 SVGAGI. The CDR3 extends over 13 amino acids. V was shortened by 6 bases and J by 0 bases, with 3 bases between the two germline ends. This chain links TRBV6-5 with TRBJ2-6; unclear D gene. This receptor was identified in an adult who received the AZD1222 COVID-19 vaccine. The specimen comprised peripheral blood, sampled 28 days after the second AZD1222 dose. This CDR3 reads CASRFSGANVLTF. CDR3 DNA sequence: TGTGCCAGCAGGTTCTCTGGGGCCAACGTCCTGACTTTC.